This record looks at one T cell receptor (beta chain) sequence and its context. These data originate in a study of cytomegalovirus exposure and HLA in healthy donors. Germline values: CDR1 SGHRS, CDR2 YFSETQ. V trimming: 4 bases; J trimming: 7 bases; junction bases outside the gene matches: 8. The CDR3 spans 15 residues. The PCR employed 60 Vbeta primers together with 13 Jbeta primers. The assay was immunoSEQ multiplex PCR, and TCRdb's table has in-frame clones only and misses some. The sample lists 160,000 or so clones, roughly four fifths seen once, with 4.3% in the top ten. The sequencing sample was made of PBMCs. This receptor was taken from a man aged 40-50 years in good health and CMV-seronegative. The chain combines TRBV5-1 with TRBJ2-1; 10 bases align to TRBD1. CDR3 protein: CASSQGTGASNEQFF. The CDR3 DNA reads TGCGCCAGCAGCCAAGGGACAGGGGCTTCGAATGAGCAGTTCTTC.